The T cell receptor (beta chain) described here comes from a study of cytomegalovirus exposure and HLA in healthy donors. Overall study context: Caucasian-associated ancestry cluster membership applied to approximately 80% of under 450 genotyped donors. Study-level findings and limits: Reports showed the classifier diagnosing cytomegalovirus status with high specificity and sensitivity. An analysis that was carried out later associated 15,000 to 20,000 TCR beta sequences with HLA alleles at 0.05 false discovery rate.

Notes on this clone: What it binds is not known.

The V and J ends lost 0 bases and 6 bases respectively, with 11 bases between them. Germline V CDR1 and CDR2: GTSNPN, SVGIG (reference sequence). The CDR3 runs 13 residues. PCR amplification relied on 60 Vbeta primers (plus 13 Jbeta primers). Sequencing used immunoSEQ multiplex PCR; TCRdb keeps in-frame clones, though not all of them. The sample has about 130,000 clones; around 80% are singletons. The chain recombines TRBV30 with TRBJ1-2; D call uncertain. The sample consisted of PBMCs. This TCR came from a female donor in good health and CMV-seronegative. The CDR3 loop is CAWSVSVWNGYTF. CDR3 in DNA: TGTGCCTGGAGTGTAAGCGTTTGGAATGGCTACACCTTC.